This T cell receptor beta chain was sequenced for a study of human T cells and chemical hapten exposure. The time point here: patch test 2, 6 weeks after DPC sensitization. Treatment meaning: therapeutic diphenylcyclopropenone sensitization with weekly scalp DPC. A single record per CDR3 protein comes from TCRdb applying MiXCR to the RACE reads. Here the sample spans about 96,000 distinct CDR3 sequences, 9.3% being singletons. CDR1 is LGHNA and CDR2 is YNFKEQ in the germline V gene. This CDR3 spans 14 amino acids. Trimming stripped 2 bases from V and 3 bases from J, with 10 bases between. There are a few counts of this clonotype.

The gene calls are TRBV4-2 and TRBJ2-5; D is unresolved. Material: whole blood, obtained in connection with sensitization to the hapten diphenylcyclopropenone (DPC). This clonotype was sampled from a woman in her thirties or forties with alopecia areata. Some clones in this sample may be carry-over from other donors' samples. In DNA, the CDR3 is TGTGCCAGCAGCCAATCAACGGGTAAAGAGACCCAGTACTTC. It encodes CASSQSTGKETQYF.